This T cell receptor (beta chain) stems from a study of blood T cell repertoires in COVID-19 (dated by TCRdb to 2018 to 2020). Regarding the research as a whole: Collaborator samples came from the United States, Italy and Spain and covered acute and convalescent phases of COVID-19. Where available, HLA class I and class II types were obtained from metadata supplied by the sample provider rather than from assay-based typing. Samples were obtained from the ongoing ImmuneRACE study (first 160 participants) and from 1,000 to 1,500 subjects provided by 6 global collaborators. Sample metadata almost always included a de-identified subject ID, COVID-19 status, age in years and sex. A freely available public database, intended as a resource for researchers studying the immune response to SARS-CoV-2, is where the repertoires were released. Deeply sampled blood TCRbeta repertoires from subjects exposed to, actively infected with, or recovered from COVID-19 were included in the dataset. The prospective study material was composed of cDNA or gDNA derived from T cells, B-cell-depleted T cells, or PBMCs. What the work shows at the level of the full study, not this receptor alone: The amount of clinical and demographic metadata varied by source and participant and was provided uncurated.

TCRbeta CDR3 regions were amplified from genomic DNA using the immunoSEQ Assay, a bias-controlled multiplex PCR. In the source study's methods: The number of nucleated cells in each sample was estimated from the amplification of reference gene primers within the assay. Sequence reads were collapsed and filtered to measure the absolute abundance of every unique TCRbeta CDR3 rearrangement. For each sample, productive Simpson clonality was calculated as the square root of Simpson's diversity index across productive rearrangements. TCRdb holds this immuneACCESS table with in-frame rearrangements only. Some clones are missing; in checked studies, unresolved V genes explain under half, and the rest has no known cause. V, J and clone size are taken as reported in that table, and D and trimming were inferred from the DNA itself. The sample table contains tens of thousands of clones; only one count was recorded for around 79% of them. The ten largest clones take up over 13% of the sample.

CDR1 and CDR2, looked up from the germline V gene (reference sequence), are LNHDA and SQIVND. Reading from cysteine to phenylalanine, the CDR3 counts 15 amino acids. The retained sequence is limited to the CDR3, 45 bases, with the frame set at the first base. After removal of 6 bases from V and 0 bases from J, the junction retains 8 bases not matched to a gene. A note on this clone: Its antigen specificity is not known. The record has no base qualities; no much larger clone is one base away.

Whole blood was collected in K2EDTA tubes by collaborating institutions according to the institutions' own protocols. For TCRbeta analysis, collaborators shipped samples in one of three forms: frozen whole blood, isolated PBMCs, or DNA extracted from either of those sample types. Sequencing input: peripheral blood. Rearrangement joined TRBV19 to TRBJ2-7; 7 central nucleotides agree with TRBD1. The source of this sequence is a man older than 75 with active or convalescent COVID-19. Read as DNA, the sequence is TGTGCCAGTAGACCCCATGGGACAGACTCCTACGAGCAGTACTTC. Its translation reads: CASRPHGTDSYEQYF.